The TCR beta chain described here comes from a study of shared clonotypes between healthy human individuals. CDR1 MNHNS and CDR2 SASEGT come from the germline V gene. With V trimmed by 7 bases and J by 6 bases, 9 bases remained unmatched. There are 14 residues in the CDR3. This table comes from immunoSEQ multiplex PCR, and its TCRdb copy is limited to in-frame clones, with some not included. The data show some 1,600,000 clones, under 99% seen once. The receptor was derived from a man in his thirties or forties in good health. V usage is TRBV6-1 and J usage is TRBJ2-7; TRBD2 aligns across 10 bases. Sample: naive CD4+ T cells sorted from blood. Stated subset: CD45RA+ positively selected. CDR3 nucleotide sequence: TGTGCCAGCACCCTAAGCGGGAGGGCCGTCGAGCAGTACTTC. Its protein product is CASTLSGRAVEQYF.